This entry lists 32 T cell receptor beta chains sequenced from one sample in a study of breast tumors, draining lymph nodes, adjacent tissues. Breast cancer patients provided tissue from their axillary draining lymph nodes. TCRdb reprocessed the multiplex PCR reads via MiXCR and lists one record per CDR3 protein. The data show tens of thousands of distinct CDR3 sequences, with around 30% seen just once and more than 8% held by the top ten. What was sequenced was axillary lymph node tissue. These receptors originate from a female donor with breast cancer. Some clones in this sample may be carry-over from other donors' samples.

The CDR3 DNA reads TGCAGTGCTAGAGCCCCCCTGACAGGGACGCACACCATATATTTT. Translation gives CSARAPLTGTHTIYF. J is TRBJ1-3 and V is TRBV20-1; the match to TRBD1 covers 7 bases. CDR1 is DFQATT and CDR2 is SNEGSKA in the germline V gene (reference sequence). This CDR3 spans 15 amino acids. V gave up 1 base and J gave up 8 bases; unmatched junction bases: 11.

This clonotype was picked up a small number of times. This may arise from a read error, as a much more abundant clone is one base away. V is TRBV6-1 and J is TRBJ2-2; TRBD2 aligns across 11 bases. After removal of 6 bases from V and 3 bases from J, the junction contained 3 bases not matched to a gene. Germline CDR1 is MNHNS and CDR2 is SASEGT. The CDR3 is made up of 15 amino acids. The CDR3 DNA follows: TGTGCCAGCAGACCACTAGCGGGAGACACCGGGGAGCTGTTTTTT. Its translation is CASRPLAGDTGELFF.

This clonotype was detected only a few times. This chain joins TRBV7-2 and TRBJ1-1, with 8 positions matching TRBD1. J was trimmed by 5 bases and V by 2 bases; bases with no gene match: 10. There are 16 residues in the CDR3. Per the germline V gene, CDR1 is SGHTA and CDR2 is FQGNSA. The CDR3 bases are TGTGCCAGCAGCTTATTACTCAGGGGGCAGGAGACTGAAGCTTTCTTT. Its protein product is CASSLLLRGQETEAFF.

The rearrangement uses TRBV29-1 and TRBJ2-7, with 8 bases lining up with TRBD2. Germline trimming cut 7 bases from V and 7 bases from J; bases unmatched to any gene: 6. From germline, CDR1 is SQVTM and CDR2 ANQGSEA. The CDR3 covers 11 residues. CDR3 bases: TGCAGCGCTGCGGGGGGAGGAGAGCAGTACTTC. Amino acids: CSAAGGGEQYF.

This clonotype was found many times. This sequence joins TRBV20-1 and TRBJ2-3; D gene ambiguous. V gave up 1 base and J gave up 2 bases, with 7 bases separating them. The germline CDR1 and CDR2 sequences are DFQATT and SNEGSKA (reference sequence). This CDR3 spans 13 amino acids. CDR3 in DNA: TGCAGTGCTAGAGTGGGGTTCACAGATACGCAGTATTTT. Protein sequence: CSARVGFTDTQYF.

The chain joins TRBV6-5 to TRBJ2-5, with 7 nucleotides matching TRBD1. V shed 6 bases and J 4 bases; nucleotides not matched to a gene: 8. CDR1 is MNHEY and CDR2 is SVGAGI in the germline V gene. There are 14 residues in the CDR3. For the CDR3, the DNA is TGTGCCAGCAGCGGAAGTAGGACAGGAGAGACCCAGTACTTC. This encodes CASSGSRTGETQYF.

The chain employs TRBV20-1 and TRBJ2-3, with TRBD2 matching over 12 bases. Trimming at V came to 6 bases and at J to 6 bases, leaving 7 bases not matched to a gene. Germline CDR1 is DFQATT and CDR2 is SNEGSKA (reference sequence). The CDR3 covers 14 residues. CDR3 sequence reads: CSAPSGRARDTQYF. The CDR3 DNA reads TGCAGTGCCCCTAGCGGGAGGGCCAGGGATACGCAGTATTTT.

This clonotype was recorded many times. The J gene is TRBJ2-2, the V gene TRBV2; D may be TRBD2 (5 bases). Between the trimmed V and J ends, which lost 8 bases and 5 bases, there was a span of 15 bases. CDR3 size: 14 residues. Germline V lookup: CDR1 SNHLY, CDR2 FYNNEI. CDR3 nucleotide sequence: TGTGCCAGCGTCGAGGGAGTGGGGACCGGGGAGCTGTTTTTT. It yields the protein CASVEGVGTGELFF. Variable domain in full (rest from reference TRBV2 and TRBJ2-2): EPEVTQTPSHQVTQMGQEVILRCVPISNHLYFYWYRQILGQKVEFLVSFYNNEISEKSEIFDDQFSVERPDGSNFTLKIRSTKLEDSAMYFCASVEGVGTGELFFGEGSRLTVL.

V is TRBV7-2 and J is TRBJ2-3, with 9 positions matching TRBD2. The CDR3 covers 15 residues. The trim removed 7 bases at V and 0 bases at J, leaving 5 bases unmatched. CDR1 is SGHTA and CDR2 is FQGNSA in the germline V gene. This chain's CDR3 is CASTVAGVSTDTQYF. CDR3 coding DNA: TGTGCCAGCACGGTAGCGGGAGTCAGCACAGATACGCAGTATTTT.

This clonotype was found a few times. This chain connects TRBV11-2 to TRBJ1-1; perhaps TRBD1 as D (5 bases). The germline V gene encodes CDR1 SGHAT and CDR2 FQNNGV. Trimming took off 1 base at V and 0 bases at J, with 12 bases between the two ends. This CDR3 comprises 16 residues. DNA for the CDR3: TGTGCCAGCAGCTTAGCGGGGGGAGTCATGAACACTGAAGCTTTCTTT. Amino acid sequence: CASSLAGGVMNTEAFF.

As for this clonotype: This CDR3 is missing its conserved last phenylalanine or tryptophan, likely due to a read error. The DNA is left out, because the CDR3 cannot be placed on it with certainty; the CDR3 is given as TCRdb lists it. This chain's CDR3 is CASSILLAGGRDERFS. The chain employs TRBV19 and TRBJ2-1; TRBD2, the D gene given by the table, was not confirmed from the DNA. 16 amino acids form the CDR3, both terminal residues included. CDR1 LNHDA and CDR2 SQIVND come from the germline V gene (reference sequence).

This clonotype was recorded a few times. The chain recombines TRBV10-3 with TRBJ1-1, with D maybe TRBD1 (6 bases). Germline assignment: CDR1 ENHRY and CDR2 SYGVKD. V lost 6 bases and J 0 bases, leaving 11 bases between the germline ends. The CDR3 is made up of 14 amino acids. Here the CDR3 DNA reads TGTGCCATCAGCCGGACAGCCATGAACACTGAAGCTTTCTTT. Protein product: CAISRTAMNTEAFF.

This clonotype was observed at least ten times. The rearrangement uses TRBV6-2 or TRBV6-3 and TRBJ2-1, with TRBD1 identical over 9 bases. The trim removed 6 bases at V and 5 bases at J, leaving 5 bases unmatched. The CDR3 extends over 14 amino acids. From germline, CDR1 is MNHEY and CDR2 SVGEGT. In nucleotides, the CDR3 is TGTGCCAGCAGAACAGGGGGCGCCCACAATGAGCAGTTCTTC. It encodes CASRTGGAHNEQFF.

Remarks on this clonotype: Because the CDR3's place on the DNA is in doubt, the DNA is left out and the CDR3 is given as listed by TCRdb. The chain recombines TRBV24-1 with TRBJ2-5; the table's D call, TRBD1, has no DNA check behind it. The germline V gene has CDR1 KGHDR and CDR2 SFDVKD. The CDR3 sequence runs 20 residues, both termini included. The CDR3: CATSEGQQNGYTFGSGTQYF.

A remark on this clonotype: This is likely a read error, given that the CDR3 carries no conserved phenylalanine or tryptophan at its end. The chain carries TRBV5-1 and TRBJ2-1; D gene unclear. There are 12 residues in the CDR3. The germline CDR1 and CDR2 sequences are SGHRS and YFSETQ. In nucleotides, the CDR3 is TGCGCCGGCAGCTTGGAAGGCTATGAGCAGTTCCTC. Translation: CAGSLEGYEQFL.

The rearrangement links TRBV5-1 to TRBJ2-7, with no clear D. Germline CDR1 is SGHRS and CDR2 is YFSETQ. The CDR3 loop spans 14 amino acids. The V end was cut by 4 bases, the J end by 6 bases, with 17 bases between. CDR3 sequence: CASSLEMAECEQYF. In DNA, the CDR3 is TGCGCCAGCAGCCTGGAGATGGCTGAGTGCGAGCAGTACTTC.

In regard to this clonotype: The CDR3 ends on some other residue instead of the conserved phenylalanine or tryptophan, so this is likely a read error. The chain links TRBV20-1 to TRBJ2-7; 11 bases fit TRBD2. CDR1 is DFQATT, CDR2 SNEGSKA, per germline (reference sequence). The CDR3 consists of 16 residues. With 1 base clipped from V and 7 bases from J, the junction kept 12 bases outside the gene matches. CDR3 amino acids: CSARGGSGRVTGEQYL. The CDR3, as DNA: TGCAGTGCTAGAGGGGGTAGCGGGAGGGTTACCGGGGAGCAGTACCTC.

This clonotype was detected ten times or more. V and J are TRBV5-4 and TRBJ1-2; tentatively, D is TRBD1 (6 bases). The germline CDR1 and CDR2 sequences are SGHNT and YYREEE (reference sequence). The CDR3 contains 13 residues. V lost 3 bases and J 8 bases, leaving 14 bases between the germline ends. CDR3 residues: CASSWGPRDGYTF. For the CDR3, the DNA is TGTGCCAGCAGCTGGGGGCCGCGGGACGGCTACACCTTC.

This clonotype was counted at least ten times. This chain links TRBV3-1 with TRBJ2-7; 10 nucleotides match TRBD2. This CDR3 comprises 14 residues. V was pared by 0 bases and J by 10 bases, with 6 bases of the junction left unmatched. Per the germline V gene, CDR1 is LGHDT and CDR2 is YNNKEL (reference sequence). The CDR3: CASSQDPLAGVQYF. CDR3 coding DNA: TGTGCCAGCAGCCAAGATCCCCTAGCGGGAGTTCAGTACTTC.

This clonotype was observed at least ten times. The V call is TRBV18, the J call TRBJ2-1, with 7 bases that match TRBD1. This CDR3 region has 16 residues. J lost 2 bases, V lost 2 bases, and 6 bases had no gene match. Germline V gene data show CDR1 as KGHSH and CDR2 as LQKENI. The CDR3 spells CASSPSGGTPYNEQFF. CDR3 nucleotide sequence: TGTGCCAGCTCACCATCAGGGGGTACCCCCTACAATGAGCAGTTCTTC.

This clonotype was seen many times. The genes are TRBV4-3 and TRBJ2-7; D may be TRBD1 or TRBD2 (6 bases each). The CDR3 is 14 amino acids. Trimming removed 4 bases at V and 5 bases at J, with 15 bases between. Germline V gene sequence: CDR1 LGHNA, CDR2 YSLEER. CDR3 coding DNA: TGCGCCAGCAGCCTCTGGGGGGCGGCCGACGAGCAGTACTTC. Protein: CASSLWGAADEQYF.

The CDR3 region is CASSLTPGQNNQPQHF. The CDR3 DNA reads TGTGCCAGCAGCTTAACCCCCGGACAGAACAATCAGCCCCAGCATTTT. This sequence joins TRBV7-2 and TRBJ1-5, with D maybe TRBD1 (6 bases). CDR1 and CDR2 from the germline V gene are SGHTA and FQGNSA. This CDR3 contains 16 residues. Trimming shortened V by 2 bases and J by 3 bases, and 14 bases separated the two germline ends.

This clonotype was counted at least ten times. The V gene is TRBV27, the J gene TRBJ2-1; D gene uncertain. The CDR3 loop spans 13 amino acids. V shed 5 bases and J shed 6 bases, with 11 bases lying between them. Germline V gives CDR1 MNHEY, CDR2 SMNVEV (reference sequence). CDR3 residues: CASSNTIANEQFF. The CDR3 region has the DNA TGTGCCAGCAGTAACACCATAGCCAATGAGCAGTTCTTC.

In this sample, this clonotype turned up once. One junction end disagrees with the germline gene, perhaps due to a read error. The chain has TRBV5-1 and TRBJ1-6, with D maybe TRBD1 (5 bases). Germline CDR1 and CDR2: SGHRS and YFSETQ. The CDR3 length is 14 residues. For the CDR3, the DNA is TGCGCCGGCAGCTTGGGGGACGGAAATTCCCCCCTCCACTTT. Encoded protein: CAGSLGDGNSPLHF.

The J gene is TRBJ2-1, the V gene TRBV6-5; 12 bases fit TRBD2. The J segment lost 5 bases and the V segment lost 5 bases, leaving 4 bases of the junction unmatched. This CDR3 has 15 amino acids. From germline, CDR1 is MNHEY and CDR2 SVGAGI. In DNA form, the CDR3 reads TGTGCCAGCAGTCGGCTAGCGGGAGGGAACAATGAGCAGTTCTTC. Translation gives CASSRLAGGNNEQFF.

This clonotype showed up many times. The rearrangement joins TRBV2 to TRBJ2-1; 12 positions match TRBD2. The CDR3 runs to 15 residues. Germline V gene data show CDR1 as SNHLY and CDR2 as FYNNEI. J was trimmed by 7 bases and V by 2 bases; bases with no gene match: 3. CDR3 nucleotide sequence: TGTGCCAGCAGTGAACAGGGACTAGCGGGTAATGAGCAGTTCTTC. It specifies CASSEQGLAGNEQFF.

The sample holds many counts of this clonotype. This chain connects TRBV7-3 to TRBJ2-3; D is possibly TRBD1 or TRBD2 (5 bases each). CDR1 is SGHTA, CDR2 FQGTGA, per germline. This CDR3 contains 15 residues. V shed 4 bases and J shed 4 bases, with 15 bases lying between them. The CDR3 region is CASSSSGAGPDTQYF. The CDR3 region has the DNA TGTGCCAGCAGCTCTTCCGGGGCCGGCCCAGATACGCAGTATTTT.

This clonotype was seen repeatedly, ten times or more. V gene TRBV7-9 combines with J gene TRBJ1-1, with no clear D. This CDR3 has 14 amino acids. Trimming removed 7 bases at V and 1 base at J, with 13 bases between. Per germline, CDR1 SEHNR and CDR2 FQNEAQ (reference sequence). CDR3 in DNA: TGTGCCAGCACCCTTTCAACAGAGAACACTGAAGCTTTCTTT. Protein: CASTLSTENTEAFF.

In the case of this clonotype: Just one base apart from a much larger clone, this may be a read error. The V and J genes are TRBV7-8 and TRBJ2-1, with 9 bases identical to TRBD2. Germline V gives CDR1 SGHVS, CDR2 FQNEAQ. The CDR3 is 15 amino acids. The CDR3 here is CASSLGLAAYNEQLF. The CDR3 DNA reads TGTGCCAGCAGCTTAGGACTAGCGGCCTACAATGAGCAGCTCTTC. The entire variable domain, with the rest obtained from reference TRBV7-8 and TRBJ2-1, is as follows: GAGVSQSPRYKVAKRGQDVALRCDPISGHVSLFWYQQALGQGPEFLTYFQNEAQLDKSGLPSDRFFAERPEGSVSTLKIQRTQQEDSAVYLCASSLGLAAYNEQLFGPGTRLTVL.

This sequence joins TRBV10-3 and TRBJ1-6; D unresolved. This CDR3 region has 15 residues. Trimming shortened V by 0 bases and J by 7 bases, and 10 bases separated the two germline ends. Germline V gene data show CDR1 as ENHRY and CDR2 as SYGVKD. In nucleotides, the CDR3 is TGTGCCATCAGTGAGTCGACGGCCCTAAATTCACCCCTCCACTTT. This gives the protein CAISESTALNSPLHF.

Points on this clonotype: A much larger clone differs by one base, so this may be a read error. The V gene is TRBV12-3 or TRBV12-4, the J gene TRBJ2-7, with 13 bases matching TRBD2. Unmatched junction bases numbered 4, after V lost 6 bases and J lost 5 bases. CDR3 length equals 14 residues. DNA for the CDR3: TGTGCCAGCAGAGGACTAGCGGGGGACCACGAGCAGTACTTC. Its translation is CASRGLAGDHEQYF.

This clonotype showed up many times. Germline and junction disagree at one end, which may indicate a read error. The CDR3 nucleotides are TGTGCCAGCAGTATTATTAGCGGAACTAAGTATGGCTACACCTTC. Protein product: CASSIISGTKYGYTF. The J gene is TRBJ1-2, the V gene TRBV6-1; D is ambiguous. The CDR3 is 15 residues long. CDR1 is MNHNS, CDR2 SASEGT, per germline.